The 17 T cell receptor beta chains presented below share a single source sample, sequenced in a study of CD8+CD57+ T cells in acquired aplastic anemia. Researchers used genomic DNA as the template to profile TCR beta VDJ and CDR3. TCRdb ran MiXCR on the reads and lists one entry per CDR3 protein. The sample has about 470,000 distinct CDR3 sequences; approximately 32% are singletons. Patients who underwent sequencing had shown CD8+CD57+ cell expansion by flow cytometry. Sequenced input: sorted CD4+, CD8+, or CD8+CD57+ T cells (not recorded which) from PBMCs. All receptors come from a human donor with aplastic anemia.

V is TRBV14 and J is TRBJ1-2, with 7 bases matching TRBD1. CDR1 is SGHDN, CDR2 FVKESK, per germline. The CDR3 loop spans 17 amino acids. After removal of 6 bases from V and 2 bases from J, the junction contained 15 bases not matched to a gene. The CDR3 protein is CASRRSPGGRGNYGYTF. As DNA, the CDR3 is TGTGCCAGCAGACGATCACCAGGGGGGCGCGGGAACTATGGCTACACCTTC.

This clonotype was counted at least ten times. The rearrangement links TRBV13 to TRBJ1-2, with 7 bases fitting TRBD1. The CDR3 contains 12 residues. Trimming removed 5 bases from V and 8 bases from J; junction bases left unmatched: 5. Germline CDR1 is PRHDT and CDR2 is FYEKMQ (reference sequence). The CDR3 region has the DNA TGTGCCAGCAGCGGTACAGGGGTCGGCTACACCTTC. It codes for CASSGTGVGYTF.

This clonotype was observed at least ten times. The chain uses TRBV19 and TRBJ1-4; possible D gene TRBD1, 5 bases. Trimming removed 7 bases from V and 1 base from J, with 13 bases in between. CDR1 and CDR2 (germline): LNHDA, SQIVND (reference sequence). The length of the CDR3 is 15 residues. The CDR3 bases are TGTGCCAGTACCTTAGCAGGGAGAACTAATGAAAAACTGTTTTTT. This codes for CASTLAGRTNEKLFF.

Ten or more counts support this clonotype. The chain links TRBV19 to TRBJ1-5; no definite D call. Germline CDR1 reads LNHDA; CDR2 reads SQIVND (reference sequence). Trimming left V 4 bases short and J 6 bases short, with 19 bases between. The CDR3 spans 16 residues. CDR3 bases: TGTGCCAGTAGTACGCGGGCCCCCAGTAAGGGTCAGCCCCAGCATTTT. Its translation is CASSTRAPSKGQPQHF.

The chain is built from TRBV4-1 and TRBJ1-6, with D tentatively TRBD1 (5 bases). CDR3 length: 16 amino acids. The germline V gene has CDR1 MGHRA and CDR2 YSYEKL. Trimming removed 0 bases from V and 4 bases from J, with 10 bases in between. The CDR3 nucleotides read TGCGCCAGCAGCCAAGAGGGGCAGGTGTATAATTCACCCCTCCACTTT. It is translated as CASSQEGQVYNSPLHF.

The rearrangement joins TRBV5-1 to TRBJ2-7; the match to TRBD2 covers 14 bases. The V gene's germline CDR1 is SGHRS and CDR2 YFSETQ. The CDR3 runs to 16 residues. V lost 4 bases and J lost 2; bases outside the gene matches: 5. In nucleotides, the CDR3 is TGCGCCAGCAGCCCAGAGGGACTAGCGGGAGCCTACGAGCAGTACTTC. It yields the protein CASSPEGLAGAYEQYF.

This clonotype was detected only a few times. This chain joins TRBV20-1 and TRBJ1-6; no clear D. CDR1 and CDR2 from the germline V gene are DFQATT and SNEGSKA (reference sequence). This CDR3 comprises 16 residues. The V gene lost 0 bases and the J gene lost 0 bases, with 9 bases spanning the gap. The chain's CDR3 is CSARDHQSSYNSPLHF. In DNA form, the CDR3 reads TGCAGTGCTAGAGATCATCAGAGCTCCTATAATTCACCCCTCCACTTT.

This chain links TRBV6-5 with TRBJ1-2; 7 bases line up with TRBD1. V lost 0 bases to trimming and J lost 4 bases; unmatched junction nucleotides: 5. Germline values: CDR1 MNHEY, CDR2 SVGAGI. The CDR3 runs to 15 residues. CDR3 coding DNA: TGTGCCAGCAGTTACTCCGACAGGGCGAGCTATGGCTACACCTTC. This translates into CASSYSDRASYGYTF.

Only a few counts were recorded for this clonotype. Here the CDR3 reads CAWSRTGAGGSPLHF. CDR3 bases: TGTGCCTGGAGTAGGACGGGAGCCGGGGGTTCACCCCTCCACTTT. The V gene is TRBV30, the J gene TRBJ1-6; TRBD1 might be the D (5 bases). The CDR3 is 15 amino acids. The germline gives CDR1 GTSNPN, CDR2 SVGIG (reference sequence). Trimming took 2 bases from V and 9 from J, leaving 17 bases between them.

The chain joins TRBV7-2 to TRBJ1-5, with a tentative D call TRBD1 (6 bases). V lost 4 bases and J lost 3, with 10 bases in between. The length of the CDR3 is 14 residues. The germline V gene encodes CDR1 SGHTA and CDR2 FQGNSA. Here the CDR3 reads CASSYRVNNQPQHF. The CDR3, as DNA: TGTGCCAGCAGCTACAGGGTTAACAATCAGCCCCAGCATTTT.

Worth noting for this clonotype: This sequence may be a read error, since a much larger clone differs from it by one base. V usage is TRBV5-1 and J usage is TRBJ2-7; 8 nucleotides match TRBD2. The length of the CDR3 is 15 residues. Per the germline V gene, CDR1 is SGHRS and CDR2 is YFSETQ. V dropped 3 bases and J dropped 2; count of bases not matched to a gene: 7. This chain's CDR3 is CASSSDQLAAYEQYF. The DNA for the CDR3 is TGCGCCAGCAGCTCGGATCAACTAGCGGCCTACGAGCAGTACTTC. The complete variable domain, with remaining parts taken from reference TRBV5-1 and TRBJ2-7, reads KAGVTQTPRYLIKTRGQQVTLSCSPISGHRSVSWYQQTPGQGLQFLFEYFSETQRNKGNFPGRFSGRQFSNSRSEMNVSTLELGDSALYLCASSSDQLAAYEQYFGPGTRLTVT.

The gene calls are TRBV7-2 and TRBJ1-1; D possibly corresponds to TRBD1 (6 bases). The germline gives CDR1 SGHTA, CDR2 FQGNSA. The germline V and J ends were trimmed by 1 base and 11 bases, with 14 bases remaining between them. This CDR3 contains 13 residues. The CDR3 is CASSLDPGVWAFF. CDR3 nucleotides: TGTGCCAGCAGCTTAGATCCAGGGGTATGGGCTTTCTTT.

This chain links TRBV19 with TRBJ1-2, with no clear D. V was cut by 5 bases and J by 8 bases, with 21 bases left in between. The CDR3 length is 15 residues. The V gene's germline CDR1 is LNHDA and CDR2 SQIVND (reference sequence). As DNA, the CDR3 is TGTGCCAGTAGTGGGGAGGGCAGGCTTCCCTTAGGCTACACCTTC. Its protein product is CASSGEGRLPLGYTF.

The V gene is TRBV20-1, the J gene TRBJ1-6; 8 positions agree with TRBD1. Trimming took 6 bases from V and 6 from J; bases not matched to a gene: 4. This CDR3 spans 13 amino acids. Germline CDR1 and CDR2: DFQATT and SNEGSKA (reference sequence). The CDR3: CSAGDRGNSPLHF. In DNA, the CDR3 is TGCAGTGCGGGAGACAGGGGTAATTCACCCCTCCACTTT.

This clonotype was seen many times. The CDR3 DNA reads as TGTGCCAGCACCCAGAGAGGGGGACGGTACAATGAGCAGTTCTTC. This encodes CASTQRGGRYNEQFF. The chain recombines TRBV7-2 with TRBJ2-1; D is possibly TRBD1 (6 bases). The germline V and J ends were trimmed by 7 bases and 4 bases, with 17 bases remaining between them. The germline V gene has CDR1 SGHTA and CDR2 FQGNSA. The CDR3 sequence is 15 residues long. Using reference TRBV7-2 and TRBJ2-1 for the parts outside the CDR3, the full variable domain is GAGVSQSPSNKVTEKGKDVELRCDPISGHTALYWYRQSLGQGLEFLIYFQGNSAPDKSGLPSDRFSAERTGGSVSTLTIQRTQQEDSAVYLCASTQRGGRYNEQFFGPGTRLTVL.

The chain combines TRBV19 with TRBJ2-1; D not certain. The J call is uncertain, as TRBJ2-7 better fits the DNA end. The CDR3 extends over 14 amino acids. Germline V gene data show CDR1 as LNHDA and CDR2 as SQIVND (reference sequence). CDR3: CASHGKASYNEQYF. The CDR3 DNA follows: TGTGCCAGCCATGGAAAGGCATCCTACAATGAGCAGTACTTC.

The gene calls are TRBV19 and TRBJ1-2; 10 nucleotides agree with TRBD1. The germline V gene has CDR1 LNHDA and CDR2 SQIVND (reference sequence). The CDR3 is made up of 15 amino acids. V lost 11 bases to trimming and J lost 7 bases; unmatched junction nucleotides: 16. In nucleotides, the CDR3 is TGTGCCTGGTACCTCGACAGGGGGCATCGGGGTGGCTACACCTTC. It codes for CAWYLDRGHRGGYTF.